The next 26 T cell receptor beta chains were all read from a single sample in a study of T-cell memory formation after mild COVID-19. In TCRdb, the 5' RACE reads were re-called with MiXCR into one record per CDR3 protein. In the table there are approximately 350,000 distinct CDR3 sequences, approximately 15% of which are singletons. The specimen was PBMCs or a T cell subset sorted from them (not recorded which). The receptors originated from a man between 18 and 35 years old who had mild COVID-19 (a few samples of this study predate the infection). Cell type and time point are not known.

The chain combines TRBV5-5 with TRBJ2-3; D may be TRBD1 (6 bases). This CDR3 is built from 15 residues. Germline CDR1 and CDR2: SGHKS and YYEKEE (reference sequence). Trimming shortened V by 0 bases and J by 6 bases, and 14 bases separated the two germline ends. The CDR3 spells CASSLDPGTGDTQYF. The CDR3 DNA is TGTGCCAGCAGCTTGGACCCGGGTACAGGGGATACGCAGTATTTT.

In its sample, this clonotype was seen many times. This chain uses TRBV7-2 with TRBJ1-1; TRBD1 might be the D (6 bases). The CDR3 spans 14 residues. The germline CDR1 and CDR2 sequences are SGHTA and FQGNSA. Trimming shortened V by 1 base and J by 3 bases, and 9 bases separated the two germline ends. CDR3 in amino acids: CASSLDRDYTEAFF. DNA for the CDR3: TGTGCCAGCAGCTTAGACAGGGATTACACTGAAGCTTTCTTT.

In DNA, the CDR3 is TGTGCCAGCACCCCGTTCCGAAGGGCGGGGGGAGCAGATACGCAGTATTTT. This translates into CASTPFRRAGGADTQYF. This sequence joins TRBV5-6 and TRBJ2-3; TRBD2 agrees at 8 bases. V was clipped by 6 bases and J by 4 bases; unmatched bases: 16. CDR3 size: 17 residues. CDR1 and CDR2 from the germline V gene are SGHDT and YYEEEE.

A few counts support this clonotype. This chain uses TRBV20-1 with TRBJ1-1; possibly TRBD1 for D (5 bases). The CDR3 covers 13 residues. Germline values: CDR1 DFQATT, CDR2 SNEGSKA (reference sequence). The ends were cut back, 3 bases at V and 10 bases at J, with 18 bases in the middle. DNA for the CDR3: TGCAGTGCTAGCCCGTGGGGCCATCGGGGAGCTTTCTTT. Its translation is CSASPWGHRGAFF.

The chain carries TRBV14 and TRBJ1-2; maybe TRBD1 (5 bases). Between the trimmed V and J ends, which lost 0 bases and 8 bases, there was a span of 16 bases. Per germline, CDR1 SGHDN and CDR2 FVKESK. This CDR3 is 15 amino acids long. The DNA for the CDR3 is TGTGCCAGCAGCCAAGATCGGGGGTCGATGGAAGGCTACACCTTC. Translation gives CASSQDRGSMEGYTF.

This clonotype was detected many times. This chain joins TRBV6-1 and TRBJ2-1; the match to TRBD2 covers 11 bases. The CDR3 loop spans 16 amino acids. Germline lookup yields CDR1 MNHNS and CDR2 SASEGT. V lost 6 bases and J lost 3; bases outside the gene matches: 7. The CDR3 reads CASRGLTSGDYNEQFF. The CDR3 nucleotides are TGTGCCAGCAGGGGACTGACTAGCGGGGACTACAATGAGCAGTTCTTC.

This clonotype has a handful of counts. The CDR3 DNA reads TGCGCCAGCAGCCAAGAAATCGTCGATGAAAAACTGTTTTTT. Its translation is CASSQEIVDEKLFF. The chain links TRBV4-3 to TRBJ1-4; unclear D gene. The CDR3 consists of 14 residues. Trimming cost V 0 bases and J 6 bases, with 8 bases left between them. CDR1 LGHNA and CDR2 YSLEER come from the germline V gene.

This clonotype has more than one count but fewer than ten. This sequence joins TRBV4-3 and TRBJ2-1; 8 bases line up with TRBD2. Unmatched junction bases numbered 3, after V lost 0 bases and J lost 2 bases. Germline loops: CDR1 LGHNA, CDR2 YSLEER. This CDR3 contains 16 residues. In DNA form, the CDR3 reads TGCGCCAGCAGCCAAGAGGGAGCGGGAGCCTACAATGAGCAGTTCTTC. Its protein product is CASSQEGAGAYNEQFF.

This clonotype showed up just a few times. CDR3 residues: CASSYGGPLYGYTF. The CDR3 region has the DNA TGTGCCAGCAGTTACGGAGGCCCGCTCTATGGCTACACCTTC. The J gene is TRBJ1-2, the V gene TRBV6-5; D remains ambiguous. Germline CDR1 reads MNHEY; CDR2 reads SVGAGI. The CDR3 is 14 amino acids. Between the trimmed V and J ends, which lost 2 bases and 4 bases, there was a span of 11 bases.

This clonotype was counted between two and nine times. V usage is TRBV19 and J usage is TRBJ1-1; no clear D gene. The germline CDR1 and CDR2 sequences are LNHDA and SQIVND (reference sequence). CDR3 length: 14 residues. Trimming took 4 bases from V and 1 from J, leaving 10 bases between them. The CDR3 DNA follows: TGTGCCAGTAGTAATTTTGGGAGGAACACTGAAGCTTTCTTT. This translates into CASSNFGRNTEAFF.

This chain links TRBV11-2 with TRBJ2-5; 9 nucleotides agree with TRBD1. Losses at the gene ends were 5 bases for V and 2 bases for J; bases not matched to a gene: 9. The CDR3 has 16 amino acids. Germline CDR1 and CDR2: SGHAT and FQNNGV. The CDR3 here is CASSHSTGGRQETQYF. The CDR3 DNA reads as TGTGCCAGCAGCCATTCGACAGGGGGACGTCAAGAGACCCAGTACTTC. Drawing the rest from reference TRBV11-2 and TRBJ2-5, the complete variable domain is EAGVAQSPRYKIIEKRQSVAFWCNPISGHATLYWYQQILGQGPKLLIQFQNNGVVDDSQLPKDRFSAERLKGVDSTLKIQPAKLEDSAVYLCASSHSTGGRQETQYFGPGTRLLVL.

The table lists this clonotype with a few counts. V gene TRBV7-9 combines with J gene TRBJ1-3, with unresolved D. The CDR3 runs to 13 residues. V lost 10 bases and J 0 bases, leaving 10 bases between the germline ends. Germline CDR1 and CDR2: SEHNR and FQNEAQ (reference sequence). The CDR3 DNA reads TGTGCCACCGAATGGGGCTCTGGAAACACCATATATTTT. Translated: CATEWGSGNTIYF.

The chain recombines TRBV7-2 with TRBJ2-1, with TRBD2 identical over 10 bases. Germline V CDR1 and CDR2: SGHTA, FQGNSA. CDR3 length: 16 residues. V lost 5 bases to trimming and J lost 6 bases; unmatched junction nucleotides: 10. The chain's CDR3 is CASSPSAGGPGNEQFF. The DNA of the CDR3 is TGTGCCAGCAGCCCTTCAGCGGGAGGGCCGGGCAATGAGCAGTTCTTC.

There are a few counts of this clonotype. The V call is TRBV4-3, the J call TRBJ1-1, with TRBD1 as a possible D gene (5 bases). The ends were cut back, 0 bases at V and 11 bases at J, with 16 bases in the middle. Germline CDR1 and CDR2: LGHNA and YSLEER. The CDR3 is 14 amino acids. The CDR3 region is CASSQEWQGGLAFF. The CDR3 DNA reads TGCGCCAGCAGCCAAGAGTGGCAGGGAGGATTGGCTTTCTTT.

The chain combines TRBV12-3 or TRBV12-4 with TRBJ1-1; no definite D call. This CDR3 comprises 12 residues. V was clipped by 1 base and J by 11 bases, with 11 bases between them. The CDR3 sequence: CASSLGQSWAFF. CDR3 DNA sequence: TGTGCCAGCAGTTTAGGCCAAAGCTGGGCTTTCTTT.

This rearrangement joins TRBV20-1 to TRBJ2-3; TRBD1 matches 8 bases. The CDR3 loop spans 15 amino acids. Germline values: CDR1 DFQATT, CDR2 SNEGSKA (reference sequence). With V trimmed by 1 base and J by 4 bases, 7 bases remained unmatched. DNA for the CDR3: TGCAGTGCTAGAGGAGGACAGGGCGCGCCAGATACGCAGTATTTT. Translation gives CSARGGQGAPDTQYF.

CDR3 protein: CSVEGPRDTQYF. CDR3 nucleotide sequence: TGCAGCGTTGAGGGCCCCCGAGATACGCAGTATTTT. V gene TRBV29-1 combines with J gene TRBJ2-3; D unclear. Germline loops: CDR1 SQVTM, CDR2 ANQGSEA. V was shortened by 3 bases and J by 5 bases, with 9 bases between the two germline ends. CDR3 size: 12 residues.

V and J are TRBV4-2 and TRBJ2-3; no reliable D call. Per the germline V gene, CDR1 is LGHNA and CDR2 is YNFKEQ. This CDR3 is built from 14 residues. Trimming shortened V by 2 bases and J by 1 base, and 7 bases separated the two germline ends. Here the CDR3 DNA reads TGTGCCAGCAGCCAATCCCCGGGCACAGATACGCAGTATTTT. Its protein product is CASSQSPGTDTQYF.

The DNA for the CDR3 is TGTGCCACCAGCAGAGAGGGAACTTATAGGGCCAAAAACATTCAGTACTTC. Translated: CATSREGTYRAKNIQYF. The chain links TRBV15 to TRBJ2-4; no firm D call. This CDR3 region has 17 residues. Trimming took off 0 bases at V and 1 base at J, with 13 bases between the two ends. Per germline, CDR1 LNHNV and CDR2 YYDKDF (reference sequence). The full variable domain, its missing parts supplied by reference TRBV15 and TRBJ2-4, is DAMVIQNPRYQVTQFGKPVTLSCSQTLNHNVMYWYQQKSSQAPKLLFHYYDKDFNNEADTPDNFQSRRPNTSFCFLDIRSPGLGDTAMYLCATSREGTYRAKNIQYFGAGTRLSVL.

The J gene is TRBJ1-5, the V gene TRBV11-2; the match to TRBD1 covers 10 bases. CDR3 size: 15 residues. Germline lookup yields CDR1 SGHAT and CDR2 FQNNGV. V was pared by 5 bases and J by 7 bases, with 8 bases of the junction left unmatched. This CDR3 reads CASSRGTGEGQPQHF. The CDR3 coding sequence is TGTGCCAGCAGCCGGGGGACAGGGGAAGGGCAGCCCCAGCATTTT.

This chain uses TRBV12-3 or TRBV12-4 with TRBJ2-2; D is unclear. CDR3 length equals 15 residues. Trimming took 1 base from V and 6 from J, leaving 12 bases between them. The CDR3 DNA sequence: TGTGCCAGCAGTTTAGAACTTATGCCCGCCGGGGAGCTGTTTTTT. Protein: CASSLELMPAGELFF.

V and J are TRBV27 and TRBJ1-2, with D possibly TRBD1 on 6 matching bases. Germline CDR1 and CDR2: MNHEY and SMNVEV (reference sequence). Deletions cut 7 bases from V and 7 bases from J, with 19 bases between. The CDR3 consists of 14 residues. This chain's CDR3 is CASTSSQGSSGYTF. The CDR3 bases are TGTGCCAGCACCTCATCACAGGGATCCAGTGGCTACACCTTC.

This chain joins TRBV7-3 and TRBJ2-1; a possible D gene is TRBD2 (5 bases). Germline CDR1 is SGHTA and CDR2 is FQGTGA. Trimming took off 5 bases at V and 0 bases at J, with 14 bases between the two ends. The CDR3 spans 16 residues. CDR3 loop: CASSQERSSSYNEQFF. The CDR3 region has the DNA TGTGCCAGCAGCCAGGAGCGGTCGAGCTCCTACAATGAGCAGTTCTTC.

There are many counts of this clonotype. The chain joins TRBV5-8 to TRBJ1-1; D remains unclear. Germline loops: CDR1 SGHTS, CDR2 YDEGEE. The germline V and J ends were trimmed by 0 bases and 0 bases, with 9 bases remaining between them. The CDR3 has 15 amino acids. The CDR3 protein is CASSLGRTMNTEAFF. For the CDR3, the DNA is TGTGCCAGCAGCTTGGGACGAACCATGAACACTGAAGCTTTCTTT.

The CDR3 region is CSVAGGVNNEQYV. CDR3 bases: TGCAGCGTGGCGGGGGGCGTAAACAACGAGCAGTACGTC. The V call is TRBV29-1, the J call TRBJ2-7; 8 bases line up with TRBD2. Looked up from germline, CDR1 is SQVTM and CDR2 is ANQGSEA. The CDR3 is 13 residues long. The trim removed 6 bases at V and 5 bases at J, leaving 9 bases unmatched.

The genes are TRBV3-1 and TRBJ2-7, with TRBD2 identical over 10 bases. The J segment lost 0 bases and the V segment lost 1 base, leaving 12 bases of the junction unmatched. The CDR3 runs 19 residues. CDR1 is LGHDT and CDR2 is YNNKEL in the germline V gene (reference sequence). CDR3 loop: CASSQVGLAGDPVSYEQYF. CDR3 sequence (DNA): TGTGCCAGCAGCCAAGTTGGGCTAGCGGGGGACCCGGTCTCCTACGAGCAGTACTTC.